These 7 T cell receptor beta chains originate from one sample sequenced in a study of blood T cell repertoires in COVID-19. Generated by immunoSEQ multiplex PCR, the TCRdb table keeps only in-frame clones and is missing some. Of 350,000 to 500,000 clones listed, approximately 90% are singletons. Material: PBMCs or T cells enriched from blood (not recorded which). The receptor source for this set is a woman younger than 30 who had been exposed to COVID-19.

The chain carries TRBV12-3 or TRBV12-4 and TRBJ1-5; D is uncertain. CDR3 length equals 11 residues. V lost 2 bases, J lost 9 bases, and 5 bases lay in between. The CDR3 sequence is CASSLSGPQHF. Written as DNA, the CDR3 is TGTGCCAGCAGTTTATCCGGGCCCCAGCATTTT.

This chain uses TRBV5-5 with TRBJ1-1; D possibly corresponds to TRBD1 (6 bases). V was clipped by 3 bases and J by 2 bases, with 14 bases between them. The CDR3 is 15 residues long. Germline-derived CDR1 and CDR2 are SGHKS and YYEKEE (reference sequence). The CDR3, as DNA: TGTGCCAGCAGCTCCGCGGACAGCCTAAACACTGAAGCTTTCTTT. Translating it yields CASSSADSLNTEAFF.

V gene TRBV14 combines with J gene TRBJ1-2, with TRBD1 as a possible D gene (5 bases). Germline lookup yields CDR1 SGHDN and CDR2 FVKESK. V lost 4 bases and J lost 7, with 10 bases in between. The CDR3 is made up of 12 amino acids. The CDR3 spells CASSPQGGGYTF. The CDR3 DNA follows: TGTGCCAGCAGCCCCCAGGGTGGTGGCTACACCTTC. The full variable domain, rest sourced from reference TRBV14 and TRBJ1-2, is EAGVTQFPSHSVIEKGQTVTLRCDPISGHDNLYWYRRVMGKEIKFLLHFVKESKQDESGMPNNRFLAERTGGTYSTLKVQPAELEDSGVYFCASSPQGGGYTFGSGTRLTVV.

V is TRBV5-1 and J is TRBJ2-4; 14 bases fit TRBD2. The CDR3 is 20 amino acids. Looked up from germline, CDR1 is SGHRS and CDR2 is YFSETQ. V lost 1 base to trimming and J lost 7 bases; unmatched junction nucleotides: 16. CDR3 loop: CASSLPGTSGRGGRGNIQYF. CDR3 DNA sequence: TGCGCCAGCAGCTTGCCCGGGACTAGCGGGAGAGGGGGTCGGGGGAACATTCAGTACTTC.

The chain joins TRBV6-5 to TRBJ1-2; 8 positions agree with TRBD1. The CDR3 totals 14 residues. V was pared by 6 bases and J by 7 bases, with 10 bases of the junction left unmatched. From germline, CDR1 is MNHEY and CDR2 SVGAGI. The CDR3 sequence is CASSGDRGGGGYTF. CDR3 sequence (DNA): TGTGCCAGCAGCGGTGACAGGGGAGGAGGTGGCTACACCTTC.

The gene calls are TRBV7-8 and TRBJ1-6, with TRBD1 matching over 7 bases. The V and J ends lost 5 bases and 7 bases, in that order; junction bases with no gene match: 5. The CDR3 loop spans 14 amino acids. In germline, CDR1 is SGHVS, CDR2 FQNEAQ. The DNA of the CDR3 is TGTGCCAGCAGCCAAGGGACAGTAAATTCACCCCTCCACTTT. Translation: CASSQGTVNSPLHF.

The chain employs TRBV5-4 and TRBJ2-3, with 9 bases that match TRBD2. This CDR3 comprises 20 residues. The germline gives CDR1 SGHNT, CDR2 YYREEE (reference sequence). Germline trimming cut 2 bases from V and 6 bases from J; bases unmatched to any gene: 22. The CDR3 loop is CASSLSNRGLVAGGPDTQYF. The CDR3 nucleotides are TGTGCCAGCAGCTTATCTAACAGGGGATTAGTGGCGGGAGGGCCGGATACGCAGTATTTT.